This record concerns one T cell receptor beta chain sequence. The J segment lost 0 bases and the V segment lost 0 bases, leaving 5 bases of the junction unmatched. The CDR3 is 18 residues long. Germline CDR1 reads SGHDN; CDR2 reads FVKESK. Under the authors' procedure: Estimation of nucleated cell counts relied on the amplification of reference gene primers. Profiling relied on immunoSEQ multiplex PCR, and the TCRdb table lists in-frame clones only, not all of them. That table is the source of V, J and clone size, and D and trimming were worked out from the DNA. The repertoire includes about 170,000 clones, approximately 90% of them detected once, and approximately 2% sits in the top ten. The data were obtained in a study of blood T cell repertoires in COVID-19. Overall study: COVID-19 samples collected from the United States, Italy and Spain covered acute and convalescent phases. PBMCs, B-cell-depleted T cells, or T cells provided the cDNA or gDNA that made up the material.

The specimen was peripheral blood. The receptor was isolated from a middle-aged man who had recovered from COVID-19. This chain connects TRBV14 to TRBJ2-2, with 9 bases fitting TRBD1. This CDR3 is CASSQDTRTGANTGELFF. CDR3 nucleotides: TGTGCCAGCAGCCAAGATACTCGGACAGGGGCGAACACCGGGGAGCTGTTTTTT.